These T cell receptor beta chains were read from a single sample in a study of blood T cell repertoires in COVID-19. Sequencing was performed with immunoSEQ multiplex PCR; in TCRdb, only in-frame clones are kept and a portion is missing. Of fewer than 150,000 clones in the sample, 86% were seen once. Input material: peripheral blood. All receptors derive from a man aged 65-85 years who had recovered from COVID-19. Both conserved end residues are part of each CDR3. Each record gives: clone size, V gene, J gene, D gene, CDR3 DNA, CDR3 protein. The D gene is left open where the match is weak. The size entry is marked missing in some rows and otherwise reads once, few, many or a size class.

size: .
V: TRBV5-1
J: TRBJ2-1
D: TRBD2
DNA: TGCGCCAGCAGCCCGTTCACTAGCGGGAGTTCCTACAATGAGCAGTTCTTC
CDR3: CASSPFTSGSSYNEQFF

size: many
V: TRBV3-1/TRBV3-2
J: TRBJ2-5
D: TRBD1
DNA: TGTGCCAGCAGTCGCAGGGGGCTCGGAGAGACCCAGTACTTC
CDR3: CASSRRGLGETQYF

size: few
V: TRBV28
J: TRBJ2-6
D: TRBD1
DNA: TGTGCCATCAAACCCCAGGGGGCTGGGGCCAACGTCCTGACTTTC
CDR3: CAIKPQGAGANVLTF

size: .
V: TRBV5-4
J: TRBJ2-3
D: TRBD2
DNA: TGTGCCAGCAGCAGGAGCGGGGGGCGCACAGATACGCAGTATTTT
CDR3: CASSRSGGRTDTQYF

size: .
V: TRBV6-2/TRBV6-3
J: TRBJ1-2
D: .
DNA: TGTGCCAGCAGCGGTCAGGCCTATGGCTACACCTTC
CDR3: CASSGQAYGYTF

size: .
V: TRBV6-5
J: TRBJ1-5
D: .
DNA: TGTGCCAGCAGGGCCTTGGGGGGATTATATCAGCCCCAGCATTTT
CDR3: CASRALGGLYQPQHF

size: .
V: TRBV5-1
J: TRBJ2-7
D: .
DNA: TGCGCCAGCAGCTTGGTGGGGGCGGAGCAGTACTTC
CDR3: CASSLVGAEQYF

size: .
V: TRBV18
J: TRBJ2-7
D: TRBD2
DNA: TGTGCCAGCTCCCCCGGGGCTAGCGGGGGTGCCGTGTACGAGCAGTACTTC
CDR3: CASSPGASGGAVYEQYF

size: .
V: TRBV6-4
J: TRBJ1-2
D: TRBD1
DNA: TGTGCCAGCAGTGACGGGAACAGGGGGCTAAACTATGGCTACACCTTC
CDR3: CASSDGNRGLNYGYTF

size: once
V: TRBV5-5
J: TRBJ2-7
D: TRBD2
DNA: TGTGCCAGCAGCTACGGACTAGCGGGGAGCTCCTACGAGCAGTACTTC
CDR3: CASSYGLAGSSYEQYF